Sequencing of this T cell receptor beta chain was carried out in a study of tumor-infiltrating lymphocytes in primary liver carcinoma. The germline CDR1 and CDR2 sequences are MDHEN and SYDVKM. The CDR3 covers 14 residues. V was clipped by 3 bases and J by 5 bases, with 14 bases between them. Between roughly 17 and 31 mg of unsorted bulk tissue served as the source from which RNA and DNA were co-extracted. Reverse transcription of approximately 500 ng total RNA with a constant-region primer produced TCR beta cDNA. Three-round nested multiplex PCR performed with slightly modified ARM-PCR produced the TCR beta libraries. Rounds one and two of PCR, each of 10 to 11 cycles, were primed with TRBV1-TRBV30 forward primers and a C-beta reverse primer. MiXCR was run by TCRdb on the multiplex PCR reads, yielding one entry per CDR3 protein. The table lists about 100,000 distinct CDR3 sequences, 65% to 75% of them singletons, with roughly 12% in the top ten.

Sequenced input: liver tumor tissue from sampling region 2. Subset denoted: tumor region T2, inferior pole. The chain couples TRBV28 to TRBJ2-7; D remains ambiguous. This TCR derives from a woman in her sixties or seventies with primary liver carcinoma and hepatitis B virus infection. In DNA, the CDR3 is TGTGCCAGCAGTTTTTCTTGGAAGGGCCACGAGCAGTACTTC. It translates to CASSFSWKGHEQYF.